This T cell receptor (beta chain) stems from a study of T cells after yellow fever vaccination. Whole-study results and caveats: The booster saw the reappearance of most primary-vaccination clones (more than 95% CD4, around 88% CD8).

There are a few counts of this clonotype. Antigen specificity is unknown. TCRdb reanalysed the 5' RACE reads using MiXCR and keeps one entry per CDR3 protein. The top ten hold over 15% of the sample, which has about 330,000 distinct CDR3 sequences, around 7% seen once. Per the germline V gene, CDR1 is DFQATT and CDR2 is SNEGSKA (reference sequence). The CDR3 loop spans 12 amino acids. Trimming left V 3 bases short and J 4 bases short, with 6 bases between. The chain employs TRBV20-1 and TRBJ1-4; D uncertain. This clonotype originated in a man between 18 and 29 years old who received the YFV17D yellow fever vaccine. Here the sequenced sample was PBMCs, taken roughly 45 days after the first yellow fever vaccination. The CDR3 nucleotides are TGCAGTGCTAGCAGTTATAATGAAAAACTGTTTTTT. It encodes CSASSYNEKLFF.